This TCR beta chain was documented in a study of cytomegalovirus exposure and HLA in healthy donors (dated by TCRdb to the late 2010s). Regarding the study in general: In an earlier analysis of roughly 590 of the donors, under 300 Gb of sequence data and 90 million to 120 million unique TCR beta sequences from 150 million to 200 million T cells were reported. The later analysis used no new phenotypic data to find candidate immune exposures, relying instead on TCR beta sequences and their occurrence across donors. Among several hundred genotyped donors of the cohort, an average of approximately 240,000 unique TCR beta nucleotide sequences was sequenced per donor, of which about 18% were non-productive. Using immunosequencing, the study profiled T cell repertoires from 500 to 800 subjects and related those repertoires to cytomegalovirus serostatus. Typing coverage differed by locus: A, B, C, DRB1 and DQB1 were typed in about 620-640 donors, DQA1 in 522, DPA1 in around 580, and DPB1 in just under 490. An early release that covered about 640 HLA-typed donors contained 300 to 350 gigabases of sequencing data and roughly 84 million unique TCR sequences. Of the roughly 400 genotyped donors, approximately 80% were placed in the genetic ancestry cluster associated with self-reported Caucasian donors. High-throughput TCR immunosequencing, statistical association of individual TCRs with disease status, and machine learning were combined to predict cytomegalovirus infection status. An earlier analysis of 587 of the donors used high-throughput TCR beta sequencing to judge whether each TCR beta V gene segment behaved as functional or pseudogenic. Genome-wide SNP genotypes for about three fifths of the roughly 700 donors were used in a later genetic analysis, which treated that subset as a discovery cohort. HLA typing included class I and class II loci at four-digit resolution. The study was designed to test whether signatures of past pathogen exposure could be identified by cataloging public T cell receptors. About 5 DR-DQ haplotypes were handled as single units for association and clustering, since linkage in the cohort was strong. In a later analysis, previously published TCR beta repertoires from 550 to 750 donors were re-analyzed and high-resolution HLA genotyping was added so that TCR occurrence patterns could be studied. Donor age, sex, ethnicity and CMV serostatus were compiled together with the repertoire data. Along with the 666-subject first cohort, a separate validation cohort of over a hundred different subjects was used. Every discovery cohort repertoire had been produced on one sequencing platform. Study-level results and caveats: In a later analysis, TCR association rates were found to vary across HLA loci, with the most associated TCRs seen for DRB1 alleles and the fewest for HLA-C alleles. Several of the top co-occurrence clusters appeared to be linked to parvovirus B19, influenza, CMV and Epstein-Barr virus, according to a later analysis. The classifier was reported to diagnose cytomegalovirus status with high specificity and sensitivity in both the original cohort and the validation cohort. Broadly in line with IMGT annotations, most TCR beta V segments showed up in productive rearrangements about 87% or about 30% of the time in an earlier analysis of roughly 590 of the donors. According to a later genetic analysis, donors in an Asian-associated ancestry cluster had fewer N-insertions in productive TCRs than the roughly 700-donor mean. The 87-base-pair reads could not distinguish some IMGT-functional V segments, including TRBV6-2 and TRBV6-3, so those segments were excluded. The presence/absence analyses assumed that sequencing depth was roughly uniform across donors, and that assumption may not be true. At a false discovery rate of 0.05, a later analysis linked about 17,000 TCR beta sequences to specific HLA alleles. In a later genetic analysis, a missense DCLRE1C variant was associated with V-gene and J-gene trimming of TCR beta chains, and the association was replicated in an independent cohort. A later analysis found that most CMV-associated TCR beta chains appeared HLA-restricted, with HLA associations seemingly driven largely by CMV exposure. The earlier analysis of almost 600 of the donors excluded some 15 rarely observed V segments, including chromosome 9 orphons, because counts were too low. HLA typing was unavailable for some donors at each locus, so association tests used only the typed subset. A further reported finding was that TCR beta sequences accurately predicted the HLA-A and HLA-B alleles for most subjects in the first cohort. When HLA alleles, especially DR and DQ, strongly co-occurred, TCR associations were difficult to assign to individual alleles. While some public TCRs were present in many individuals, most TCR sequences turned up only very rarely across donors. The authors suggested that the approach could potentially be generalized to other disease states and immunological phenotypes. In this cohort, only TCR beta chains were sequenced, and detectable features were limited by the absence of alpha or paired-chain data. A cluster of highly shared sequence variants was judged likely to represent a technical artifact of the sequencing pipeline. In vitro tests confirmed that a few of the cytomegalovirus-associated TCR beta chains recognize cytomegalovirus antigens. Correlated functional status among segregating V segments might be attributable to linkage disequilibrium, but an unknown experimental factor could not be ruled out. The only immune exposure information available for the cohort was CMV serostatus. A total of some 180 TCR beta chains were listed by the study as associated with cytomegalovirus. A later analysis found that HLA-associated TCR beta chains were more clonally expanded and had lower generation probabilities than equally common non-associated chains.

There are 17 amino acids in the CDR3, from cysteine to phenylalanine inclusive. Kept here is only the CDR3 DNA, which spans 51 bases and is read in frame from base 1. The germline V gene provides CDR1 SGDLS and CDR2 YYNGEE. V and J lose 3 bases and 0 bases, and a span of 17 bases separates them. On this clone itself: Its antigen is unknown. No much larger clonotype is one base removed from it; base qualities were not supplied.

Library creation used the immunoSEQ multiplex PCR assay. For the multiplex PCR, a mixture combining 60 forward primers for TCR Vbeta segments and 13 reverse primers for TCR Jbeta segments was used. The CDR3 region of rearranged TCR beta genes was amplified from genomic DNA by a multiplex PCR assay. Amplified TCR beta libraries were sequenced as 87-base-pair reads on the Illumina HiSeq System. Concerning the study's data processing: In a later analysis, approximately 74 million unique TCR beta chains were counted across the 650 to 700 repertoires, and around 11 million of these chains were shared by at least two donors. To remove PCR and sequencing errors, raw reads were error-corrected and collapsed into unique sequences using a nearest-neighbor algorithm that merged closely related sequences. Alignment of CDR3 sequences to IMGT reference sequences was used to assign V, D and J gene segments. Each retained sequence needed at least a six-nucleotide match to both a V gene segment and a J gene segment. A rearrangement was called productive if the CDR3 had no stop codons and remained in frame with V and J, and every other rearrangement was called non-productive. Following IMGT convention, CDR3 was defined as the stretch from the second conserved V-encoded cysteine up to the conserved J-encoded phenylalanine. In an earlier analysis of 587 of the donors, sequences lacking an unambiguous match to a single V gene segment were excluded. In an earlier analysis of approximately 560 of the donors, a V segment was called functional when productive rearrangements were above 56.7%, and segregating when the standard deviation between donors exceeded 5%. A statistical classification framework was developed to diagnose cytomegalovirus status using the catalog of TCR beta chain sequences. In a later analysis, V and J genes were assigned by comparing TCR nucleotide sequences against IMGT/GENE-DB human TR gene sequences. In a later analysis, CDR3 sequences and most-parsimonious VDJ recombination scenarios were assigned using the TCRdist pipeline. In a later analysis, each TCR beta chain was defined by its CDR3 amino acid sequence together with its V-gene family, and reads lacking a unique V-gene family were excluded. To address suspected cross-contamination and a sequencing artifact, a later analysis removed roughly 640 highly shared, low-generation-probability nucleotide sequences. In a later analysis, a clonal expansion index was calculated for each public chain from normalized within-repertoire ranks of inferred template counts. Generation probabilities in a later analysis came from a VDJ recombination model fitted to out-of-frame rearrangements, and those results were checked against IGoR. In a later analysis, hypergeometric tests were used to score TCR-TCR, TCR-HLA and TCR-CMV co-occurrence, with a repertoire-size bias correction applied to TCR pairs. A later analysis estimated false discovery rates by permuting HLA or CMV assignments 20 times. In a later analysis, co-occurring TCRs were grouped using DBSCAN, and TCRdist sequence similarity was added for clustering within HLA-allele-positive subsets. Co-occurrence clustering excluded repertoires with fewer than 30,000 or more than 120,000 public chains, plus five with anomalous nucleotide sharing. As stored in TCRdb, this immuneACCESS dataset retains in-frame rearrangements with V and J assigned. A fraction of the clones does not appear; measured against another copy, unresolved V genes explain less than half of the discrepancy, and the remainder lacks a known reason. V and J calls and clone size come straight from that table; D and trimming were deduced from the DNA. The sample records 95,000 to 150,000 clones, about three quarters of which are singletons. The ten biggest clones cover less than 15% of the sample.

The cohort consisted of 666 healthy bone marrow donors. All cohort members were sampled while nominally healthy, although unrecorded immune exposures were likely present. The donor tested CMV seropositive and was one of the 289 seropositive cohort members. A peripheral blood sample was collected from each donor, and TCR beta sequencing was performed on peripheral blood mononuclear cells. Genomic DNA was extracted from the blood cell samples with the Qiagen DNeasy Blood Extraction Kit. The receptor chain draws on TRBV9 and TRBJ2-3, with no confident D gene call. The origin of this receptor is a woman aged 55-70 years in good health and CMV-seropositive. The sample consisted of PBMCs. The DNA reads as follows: TGTGCCAGCAGCGAAGATAAAAACGCCGGTAGCACAGATACGCAGTATTTT. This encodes CASSEDKNAGSTDTQYF.